Below are 29 T cell receptor beta chains sequenced from a single sample in a study of T cells in Graves' hyperthyroidism and ophthalmopathy. Template material for amplifying TCR beta CDR3 regions consisted of RNA transcripts. When the TCR CDR3 underwent first-round RT-PCR, the HTBI primer set was used. TCRdb reprocessed the multiplex PCR reads with MiXCR, giving one entry per CDR3 protein. There are almost 600,000 distinct CDR3 sequences in the sample; around 45% occur only once, and around 7.7% lies in the top ten. Sequencing input: peripheral blood or thyroid tissue (not recorded which). Source of these receptors: a woman aged 18-29 years with Graves' hyperthyroidism.

CDR3 sequence reads: CASSARGAGYTEAFF. For the CDR3, the DNA is TGTGCCAGCAGCGCCCGGGGCGCTGGCTACACTGAAGCTTTCTTT. This chain joins TRBV7-9 and TRBJ1-1, with a tentative D call TRBD1 (5 bases). Trimming removed 5 bases at V and 3 bases at J, with 16 bases between. CDR3 length equals 15 residues. Germline loops: CDR1 SEHNR, CDR2 FQNEAQ (reference sequence).

The chain has TRBV15 and TRBJ2-7; 7 bases align to TRBD2. With 8 bases clipped from V and 7 bases from J, the junction kept 11 bases outside the gene matches. The CDR3 length is 13 residues. Germline V CDR1 and CDR2: LNHNV, YYDKDF (reference sequence). This CDR3 reads CATQEGGPHEQYF. CDR3 in DNA: TGTGCCACCCAGGAGGGAGGGCCACATGAGCAGTACTTC. The whole variable domain, remainder taken from reference TRBV15 and TRBJ2-7, is DAMVIQNPRYQVTQFGKPVTLSCSQTLNHNVMYWYQQKSSQAPKLLFHYYDKDFNNEADTPDNFQSRRPNTSFCFLDIRSPGLGDTAMYLCATQEGGPHEQYFGPGTRLTVT.

This clonotype occurred many times. The chain is built from TRBV27 and TRBJ1-5; tentative D call: TRBD1 (6 bases). Trimming shortened V by 9 bases and J by 4 bases, and 10 bases separated the two germline ends. The V gene's germline CDR1 is MNHEY and CDR2 SMNVEV (reference sequence). The CDR3 runs 12 residues. The CDR3 protein is CASSRGNQPQHF. CDR3 DNA: TGTGCCAGTAGTAGGGGGAATCAGCCCCAGCATTTT.

This chain links TRBV4-1 with TRBJ2-1; a possible D gene is TRBD1 (6 bases). The CDR3 consists of 13 residues. V lost 2 bases and J lost 7, with 9 bases in between. CDR1 is MGHRA, CDR2 YSYEKL, per germline. CDR3 sequence reads: CASSQQGLNEQFF. As DNA, the CDR3 is TGCGCCAGCAGCCAACAGGGGTTGAATGAGCAGTTCTTC.

The J gene is TRBJ1-5, the V gene TRBV15; TRBD1 might be the D (5 bases). V was trimmed by 0 bases and J by 7 bases, leaving 13 bases between them. This CDR3 contains 15 residues. Per germline, CDR1 LNHNV and CDR2 YYDKDF (reference sequence). This chain's CDR3 is CATSRDSSGSQPQHF. As DNA, the CDR3 is TGTGCCACCAGCAGAGATAGTTCAGGGTCACAGCCCCAGCATTTT.

The chain joins TRBV29-1 to TRBJ2-1; D is ambiguous. CDR1 and CDR2 (germline): SQVTM, ANQGSEA. This CDR3 has 15 amino acids. The V end was cut by 8 bases, the J end by 2 bases, with 19 bases between. The CDR3 region is CSSLAHGSTYNEQFF. CDR3 in DNA: TGCAGCTCCCTCGCCCATGGGTCCACCTACAATGAGCAGTTCTTC.

In its sample, this clonotype was seen many times. The V and J genes are TRBV28 and TRBJ1-1; D ambiguous. V dropped 7 bases and J dropped 1 base, with 13 bases sitting between them. CDR1 and CDR2 (germline): MDHEN, SYDVKM. The CDR3 has 14 amino acids. The CDR3 sequence is CASNFTPGNTEAFF. The CDR3 DNA is TGTGCCAGCAACTTCACACCAGGGAACACTGAAGCTTTCTTT.

This chain connects TRBV29-1 to TRBJ1-2; D might be TRBD1 (6 bases). CDR1 and CDR2 from the germline V gene are SQVTM and ANQGSEA. Trimming pared 8 bases from V and 4 bases from J, leaving 8 bases between. The CDR3 runs to 10 residues. CDR3 amino acids: CSYRAYGYTF. The CDR3 DNA reads as TGCAGCTACAGGGCCTATGGCTACACCTTC.

At least ten counts were recorded for this clonotype. The chain combines TRBV2 with TRBJ1-5, with 7 nucleotides matching TRBD1. The CDR3 loop spans 13 amino acids. The junction had 7 bases not matched to a gene; V was cut back by 5 bases and J by 9 bases. Germline loops: CDR1 SNHLY, CDR2 FYNNEI. CDR3 amino acids: CASSQTGLLPQHF. The CDR3 DNA is TGTGCCAGCAGTCAGACAGGGCTTCTGCCCCAGCATTTT.

The V call is TRBV5-8, the J call TRBJ1-1; D remains ambiguous. The germline V and J ends were trimmed by 6 bases and 3 bases, with 9 bases remaining between them. The CDR3 runs 12 residues. Germline CDR1 is SGHTS and CDR2 is YDEGEE. In DNA form, the CDR3 reads TGTGCCAGCACCCGGGGATACACTGAAGCTTTCTTT. Translated, it gives CASTRGYTEAFF.

Many counts were recorded for this clonotype. The V gene is TRBV7-6, the J gene TRBJ2-5, with D possibly matching TRBD1 (6 bases). Germline CDR1 and CDR2: SGHVS and FNYEAQ. The germline V and J ends were trimmed by 5 bases and 5 bases, with 18 bases remaining between them. This CDR3 has 15 residues. CDR3 in amino acids: CASSPRQGLGETQYF. The CDR3 DNA reads TGTGCCAGCAGCCCGCGGCAGGGGCTTGGGGAGACCCAGTACTTC.

The chain is built from TRBV20-1 and TRBJ1-5, with D unresolved. This CDR3 is built from 11 residues. CDR1 is DFQATT and CDR2 is SNEGSKA in the germline V gene (reference sequence). V dropped 0 bases and J dropped 5 bases, with 2 bases sitting between them. CDR3 DNA sequence: TGCAGTGCTAGAGATGATCAGCCCCAGCATTTT. Translation: CSARDDQPQHF.

This clonotype was seen only once. V and J are TRBV6-1 and TRBJ1-5, with unresolved D. Per germline, CDR1 MNHNS and CDR2 SASEGT. Trimming removed 6 bases at V and 11 bases at J, with 14 bases between. The CDR3 loop spans 12 amino acids. CDR3 coding DNA: TGTGCCAGCAGCCCTCAAGGAACAACCCAGCATTTT. Translating gives CASSPQGTTQHF.

This chain links TRBV19 with TRBJ1-4, with 9 bases matching TRBD1. Germline trimming cut 3 bases from V and 8 bases from J; bases unmatched to any gene: 4. The germline V gene encodes CDR1 LNHDA and CDR2 SQIVND (reference sequence). This CDR3 is 14 amino acids long. The CDR3 region has the DNA TGTGCCAGTAGTATTGGGACAGGGCCCGAAAAACTGTTTTTT. It translates to CASSIGTGPEKLFF.

The table lists this clonotype with a few counts. This chain uses TRBV6-2 or TRBV6-3 with TRBJ2-7, with D possibly TRBD2 on 5 matching bases. CDR1 and CDR2 from the germline V gene are MNHEY and SVGEGT. The CDR3 runs 16 residues. V was pared by 6 bases and J by 1 base, with 19 bases between. CDR3: CASRDDLAGTSYEQYF. The CDR3, as DNA: TGTGCCAGCAGGGATGACCTGGCGGGTACATCCTACGAGCAGTACTTC.

This clonotype has ten or more counts. The chain carries TRBV2 and TRBJ1-2; D gene ambiguous. The CDR3 is 20 residues long. Per the germline V gene, CDR1 is SNHLY and CDR2 is FYNNEI. V lost 1 base and J lost 6, with 30 bases in between. The CDR3 region is CASSEGVLRNVYRVLDGYTF. The CDR3 nucleotides are TGTGCCAGCAGTGAAGGCGTACTCCGGAACGTCTATCGGGTCCTAGATGGCTACACCTTC.

At least ten counts were recorded for this clonotype. The chain links TRBV7-9 to TRBJ2-7; 8 bases fit TRBD2. Per germline, CDR1 SEHNR and CDR2 FQNEAQ (reference sequence). CDR3 length equals 13 residues. The V gene end was trimmed by 5 bases and the J gene end by 3 bases; junction bases not matched to a gene: 3. The DNA of the CDR3 is TGTGCCAGCAGCACCGGGACTAGCTACGAGCAGTACTTC. Amino acids: CASSTGTSYEQYF.

The chain is built from TRBV29-1 and TRBJ2-2; a possible D gene is TRBD1 (7 bases). The length of the CDR3 is 15 residues. Germline CDR1 is SQVTM and CDR2 is ANQGSEA. V lost 5 bases, J lost 5 bases, and 18 bases lay in between. The CDR3 reads CSVRQGGVRTGELFF. CDR3 nucleotides: TGCAGCGTTAGACAGGGAGGCGTACGGACCGGGGAGCTGTTTTTT.

This clonotype has a handful of counts. The chain employs TRBV7-9 and TRBJ2-5; D could derive from TRBD1 or TRBD2 (5 bases each). Germline CDR1 is SEHNR and CDR2 is FQNEAQ (reference sequence). This CDR3 region has 16 residues. The V gene lost 0 bases and the J gene lost 2 bases, with 13 bases spanning the gap. The CDR3 nucleotides are TGTGCCAGCAGCTTAGCGGCCCCGGGGCCACAAGAGACCCAGTACTTC. Protein sequence: CASSLAAPGPQETQYF.

The CDR3 is CASSQGAQGANYGYTIYF. The CDR3 nucleotides read TGTGCCAGCAGCCAAGGCGCGCAGGGGGCAAACTATGGCTACACCATATATTTT. The chain joins TRBV7-9 to TRBJ1-3; 8 bases are shared with TRBD1. Germline V lookup: CDR1 SEHNR, CDR2 FQNEAQ (reference sequence). The CDR3 is 18 residues long. With 5 bases clipped from V and 8 bases from J, the junction kept 20 bases outside the gene matches.

The chain recombines TRBV29-1 with TRBJ1-2, with 7 bases fitting TRBD1. This CDR3 is built from 12 residues. Germline CDR1 SQVTM, CDR2 ANQGSEA. Germline trimming cut 6 bases from V and 4 bases from J; bases unmatched to any gene: 5. The CDR3, as DNA: TGCAGCGTCTGGGACAGAGTCTATGGCTACACCTTC. Encoded protein: CSVWDRVYGYTF.

The chain combines TRBV6-1 with TRBJ1-6, with D perhaps matching TRBD1 (5 bases). V shed 7 bases and J shed 10 bases, with 23 bases lying between them. Looked up from germline, CDR1 is MNHNS and CDR2 is SASEGT. The CDR3 loop spans 16 amino acids. The DNA of the CDR3 is TGTGCCAGCATCCTCGACGGGGGGAGAACGACCTCACCCCTCCACTTT. This encodes CASILDGGRTTSPLHF.

This clonotype was recorded only once. This chain joins TRBV3-1 and TRBJ2-1; TRBD1 agrees at 7 bases. The V gene's germline CDR1 is LGHDT and CDR2 YNNKEL (reference sequence). The trim removed 1 base at V and 6 bases at J, leaving 9 bases unmatched. This CDR3 is built from 16 residues. The CDR3 loop reads CASSQVWDSWGNEQFF. CDR3 nucleotide sequence: TGTGCCAGCAGCCAAGTCTGGGACAGCTGGGGCAATGAGCAGTTCTTC.

This clonotype has ten or more counts. The CDR3 DNA reads TGTGCCACCGGACTAGCGGGAGTAGAGACCCAGTACTTC. Protein: CATGLAGVETQYF. The chain is built from TRBV6-6 and TRBJ2-5, with 13 positions matching TRBD2. The CDR3 has 13 residues. Germline trimming cut 10 bases from V and 4 bases from J; bases unmatched to any gene: 3. The germline V gene has CDR1 MNHNY and CDR2 SVGAGI (reference sequence).

With regard to this clonotype: A much larger clone sits a single nucleotide away, making a read error possible. This CDR3 fails to terminate in the conserved phenylalanine or tryptophan, so it likely reflects a read error. V gene TRBV12-3 or TRBV12-4 combines with J gene TRBJ2-7; TRBD2 matches at 9 bases. This CDR3 spans 15 amino acids. The V segment lost 1 base and the J segment 5 bases; nucleotides outside the gene matches: 6. The CDR3 spells CASSLGARGRDEQYL. CDR3 in DNA: TGTGCCAGCAGTTTAGGAGCCCGCGGGAGGGACGAGCAGTACCTC.

This clonotype was detected many times. The V call is TRBV28, the J call TRBJ2-7; the D call may be TRBD1 or TRBD2 (5 bases each). This CDR3 is built from 11 residues. Trimming took off 3 bases at V and 11 bases at J, with 11 bases between the two ends. Germline V CDR1 and CDR2: MDHEN, SYDVKM. CDR3 in amino acids: CASSFPGREYF. CDR3 nucleotide sequence: TGTGCCAGCAGTTTCCCGGGACGCGAGTACTTC.

This clonotype was seen more than once but under ten times. The genes are TRBV13 and TRBJ2-5; TRBD2 matches 8 bases. CDR1 and CDR2 (germline): PRHDT, FYEKMQ (reference sequence). There are 16 residues in the CDR3. With 5 bases clipped from V and 7 bases from J, the junction kept 15 bases outside the gene matches. The CDR3, as DNA: TGTGCCAGCAGCCCTCGGGGGACTAGTCGGTTGGTGACCCAGTACTTC. This sequence encodes CASSPRGTSRLVTQYF.

Ten or more counts support this clonotype. The chain has TRBV27 and TRBJ2-5; 7 bases map to TRBD2. The CDR3 is 14 residues long. V lost 3 bases to trimming and J lost 5 bases; unmatched junction nucleotides: 6. Germline lookup yields CDR1 MNHEY and CDR2 SMNVEV (reference sequence). The chain's CDR3 is CASSFRSSGETQYF. CDR3 nucleotides: TGTGCCAGCAGTTTCAGGTCTAGCGGTGAGACCCAGTACTTC.

The chain is built from TRBV20-1 and TRBJ1-6; D perhaps matches TRBD1 (5 bases). V lost 1 base, J lost 2 bases, and 12 bases lay in between. Per the germline V gene, CDR1 is DFQATT and CDR2 is SNEGSKA (reference sequence). CDR3 length: 16 amino acids. CDR3: CSARVGARTYNSPLHF. CDR3 bases: TGCAGTGCTAGAGTAGGGGCGCGGACCTATAATTCACCCCTCCACTTT.